Shown below are 22 T cell receptor beta chains from a single sample sequenced in a study of PD-1 blockade in classical Hodgkin lymphoma. TCRdb's copy holds only in-frame clones and misses some; the assay was immunoSEQ multiplex PCR. This sample has about 90,000 clones, with about nine tenths found just once. Each patient relapsed following autologous stem cell transplantation, and prior brentuximab vedotin exposure differed. Material: peripheral blood mononuclear cells (PBMCs), obtained before the second cycle of nivolumab. The receptors derive from a human donor with classical Hodgkin lymphoma.

The chain has TRBV12-2 and TRBJ1-3. TRBV12-2 is a pseudogene locus. The CDR3 length is 19 residues. The CDR3 coding sequence is TGTGCAAGTCGCCCACGTGCGGGCCAGGCCTTCTCCTCTGGAAACACCATATATTTT. Its translation is CASRPRAGQAFSSGNTIYF.

V usage is TRBV7-2 and J usage is TRBJ1-5; a weak D match, TRBD1 (5 bases). Germline-derived CDR1 and CDR2 are SGHTA and FQGNSA. The V end was cut by 3 bases, the J end by 2 bases, with 5 bases between. The CDR3 is made up of 13 amino acids. In nucleotides, the CDR3 is TGTGCCAGCAGCTTGACAGGCAATCAGCCCCAGCATTTT. Translating gives CASSLTGNQPQHF.

The CDR3 loop is CASSLTGGRNTEAFF. The CDR3 DNA reads TGTGCCAGCAGCCTCACAGGGGGCAGAAACACTGAAGCTTTCTTT. The chain has TRBV9 and TRBJ1-1; TRBD1 agrees at 9 bases. CDR1 and CDR2 from the germline V gene are SGDLS and YYNGEE. The CDR3 has 15 amino acids. After removal of 4 bases from V and 2 bases from J, the junction contained 6 bases not matched to a gene.

The chain uses TRBV2 and TRBJ2-4; TRBD2 is a possible D gene (5 bases). Germline V gene lookup returns CDR1 SNHLY and CDR2 FYNNEI. V lost 10 bases to trimming and J lost 0 bases, with 16 bases between them. The CDR3 totals 15 residues. CDR3 residues: CATGQTSIAKNIQYF. Written as DNA, the CDR3 is TGTGCCACCGGCCAAACTAGTATAGCCAAAAACATTCAGTACTTC.

The chain links TRBV15 to TRBJ1-3; 7 bases align to TRBD1. This CDR3 region has 16 residues. The trim removed 4 bases at V and 3 bases at J, leaving 9 bases unmatched. The germline V gene encodes CDR1 LNHNV and CDR2 YYDKDF (reference sequence). CDR3 loop: CATSKGGGNGGNTIYF. CDR3 DNA: TGTGCCACCAGCAAGGGAGGGGGCAATGGTGGAAACACCATATATTTT.

The genes are TRBV2 and TRBJ2-1; the D is unclear. V lost 6 bases to trimming and J lost 15 bases, with 12 bases between them. CDR3 size: 10 residues. Germline V gene sequence: CDR1 SNHLY, CDR2 FYNNEI. The CDR3 DNA reads as TGTGCCAGCAGGCTCCCCGCCGGGTTCTTC. Translated, it gives CASRLPAGFF.

The chain carries TRBV5-1 and TRBJ2-3; D ambiguous. The CDR3 has 17 residues. V was trimmed by 5 bases and J by 0 bases, leaving 19 bases between them. Germline CDR1 reads SGHRS; CDR2 reads YFSETQ. In nucleotides, the CDR3 is TGCGCCAGCAGACCGGACGGCCGCCCCTTAAGCACAGATACGCAGTATTTT. Translating gives CASRPDGRPLSTDTQYF.

This chain uses TRBV28 with TRBJ1-5; a possible D gene is TRBD1 (5 bases). Germline CDR1 and CDR2: MDHEN and SYDVKM. V was trimmed by 4 bases and J by 8 bases, leaving 6 bases between them. This CDR3 has 11 residues. The chain's CDR3 is CASSSGEPQHF. The CDR3 DNA reads as TGTGCCAGCAGTTCGGGGGAGCCCCAGCATTTT.

V gene TRBV27 combines with J gene TRBJ2-2; D gene uncertain. CDR1 and CDR2 (germline): MNHEY, SMNVEV (reference sequence). The CDR3 consists of 13 residues. Trimming took off 3 bases at V and 10 bases at J, with 12 bases between the two ends. DNA for the CDR3: TGTGCCAGCAGTTTTTCGGGTACTCCGGAGCTGTTTTTT. It codes for CASSFSGTPELFF.

V usage is TRBV28 and J usage is TRBJ1-1; D not certain. The CDR3 extends over 14 amino acids. Trimming stripped 8 bases from V and 1 base from J, with 14 bases between. Germline V gene lookup returns CDR1 MDHEN and CDR2 SYDVKM. CDR3 sequence: CASLLGPRNTEAFF. CDR3 coding DNA: TGTGCCAGCCTACTAGGCCCGAGGAACACTGAAGCTTTCTTT.

The gene calls are TRBV4-1 and TRBJ2-7; D remains ambiguous. Germline V gives CDR1 MGHRA, CDR2 YSYEKL. The CDR3 extends over 15 amino acids. V was pared by 2 bases and J by 3 bases, with 14 bases between. CDR3 loop: CASSQPHPGYYEQYF. CDR3 DNA sequence: TGCGCCAGCAGCCAACCACACCCCGGCTACTACGAGCAGTACTTC.

This clone showed up just once. Relative to the germline gene, one junction end is altered; a read error may explain this. The chain has TRBV2 and TRBJ1-6; TRBD1 is a possible D gene (6 bases). The length of the CDR3 is 15 residues. Germline lookup yields CDR1 SNHLY and CDR2 FYNNEI. The CDR3 DNA reads as TGTGCCAGCAGCGAAGACAGGCCCTATAATTCACCCCTCCACTTT. Residues: CASSEDRPYNSPLHF.

The rearrangement links TRBV7-7 to TRBJ2-7, with D unresolved. Between the trimmed V and J ends, which lost 5 bases and 0 bases, there was a span of 14 bases. CDR1 and CDR2 (germline): SSHAT, FNYEAQ (reference sequence). The CDR3 is 15 residues long. In nucleotides, the CDR3 is TGTGCCAGCAGCGTAACGACTGCAAGCTCCTACGAGCAGTACTTC. Translation: CASSVTTASSYEQYF.

This clone was observed a single time. V and J are TRBV5-1 and TRBJ1-5, with D unclear. Germline V gene data show CDR1 as SGHRS and CDR2 as YFSETQ. The CDR3 loop spans 13 amino acids. V gave up 2 bases and J gave up 5 bases, with 8 bases separating them. The chain's CDR3 is CASSFGSDQPQHF. The CDR3 DNA follows: TGCGCCAGCAGCTTCGGCTCTGATCAGCCCCAGCATTTT.

V usage is TRBV10-1 and J usage is TRBJ2-1; no clear D. The V end was cut by 4 bases, the J end by 5 bases, with 15 bases between. Germline V lookup: CDR1 WNHNN, CDR2 SYGVQD (reference sequence). The CDR3 spans 15 residues. In nucleotides, the CDR3 is TGCGCCAGCAGTGGTTATGTCCCGTCGGACAATGAGCAGTTCTTC. Translated, it gives CASSGYVPSDNEQFF.

The gene calls are TRBV7-9 and TRBJ1-1, with D possibly being TRBD1 (5 bases). The CDR3 sequence is 14 residues long. Looked up from germline, CDR1 is SEHNR and CDR2 is FQNEAQ (reference sequence). Trimming left V 5 bases short and J 2 bases short, with 12 bases between. The CDR3 DNA follows: TGTGCCAGCAGCCACGGACGGGACAACACTGAAGCTTTCTTT. This sequence encodes CASSHGRDNTEAFF.

The chain carries TRBV25-1 and TRBJ2-7; TRBD2 aligns across 7 bases. Germline CDR1 MGHDK, CDR2 SYGVNS. Trimming removed 6 bases from V and 1 base from J; junction bases left unmatched: 9. The CDR3 spans 15 residues. CDR3 bases: TGTGCCAGCAGCCTTGGGCGGGGGTTTTCCTACGAGCAGTACTTC. Encoded protein: CASSLGRGFSYEQYF.

As to this clone: A junction end diverges from the germline sequence, so it may reflect a read error. As DNA, the CDR3 is TGTGCCAGCAGTCGACAGGGGGCTAATGAAAAACTGTTTTTT. Translation: CASSRQGANEKLFF. The chain recombines TRBV10-3 with TRBJ1-4, with 9 bases that match TRBD1. Germline CDR1 ENHRY, CDR2 SYGVKD. This CDR3 is 14 amino acids long.

The rearrangement links TRBV6-1 to TRBJ2-3; D is tentatively TRBD1 or TRBD2 (5 bases each). The germline V and J ends were trimmed by 4 bases and 2 bases, with 13 bases remaining between them. Germline V gene sequence: CDR1 MNHNS, CDR2 SASEGT. This CDR3 region has 15 residues. The CDR3 DNA reads TGTGCCAGCAGTGTCCACGGGACCGTCACAGATACGCAGTATTTT. It encodes CASSVHGTVTDTQYF.

A remark on this clone: One end of the junction fails to match germline, which may point to a read error. V is TRBV7-7 and J is TRBJ2-3; tentatively, D is TRBD1 (5 bases). The germline V gene encodes CDR1 SSHAT and CDR2 FNYEAQ (reference sequence). This CDR3 spans 14 amino acids. CDR3 sequence: CASSQGDPTDTQYF. CDR3 bases: TGTGCTAGCAGCCAGGGCGACCCCACAGATACGCAGTATTTT. The entire variable domain, with the rest obtained from reference TRBV7-7 and TRBJ2-3, is as follows: GAGVSQSPRYKVTKRGQDVTLRCDPISSHATLYWYQQALGQGPEFLTYFNYEAQPDKSGLPSDRFSAERPEGSISTLTIQRTEQRDSAMYRCASSQGDPTDTQYFGPGTRLTVL.

This clone was seen once. The chain carries TRBV28 and TRBJ1-5; tentatively, D is TRBD1 (5 bases). V was pared by 5 bases and J by 5 bases, with 19 bases between. Per the germline V gene, CDR1 is MDHEN and CDR2 is SYDVKM. The CDR3 loop spans 16 amino acids. CDR3 coding DNA: TGTGCCAGCAGTCCTAGGTTGGGGGGGAGGGATCAGCCCCAGCATTTT. This gives the protein CASSPRLGGRDQPQHF.

The chain employs TRBV28 and TRBJ2-2; D could derive from TRBD1 or TRBD2 (5 bases each). The CDR3 totals 19 residues. The ends were cut back, 6 bases at V and 5 bases at J, with 28 bases in the middle. The germline gives CDR1 MDHEN, CDR2 SYDVKM. CDR3 loop: CASSQNPGRGNWGTGELFF. CDR3 DNA sequence: TGTGCCAGCAGCCAGAACCCGGGACGGGGAAATTGGGGGACCGGGGAGCTGTTTTTT. The full variable domain, with the rest looked up from reference TRBV28 and TRBJ2-2, is DVKVTQSSRYLVKRTGEKVFLECVQDMDHENMFWYRQDPGLGLRLIYFSYDVKMKEKGDIPEGYSVSREKKERFSLILESASTNQTSMYLCASSQNPGRGNWGTGELFFGEGSRLTVL.